One sample yielded the 23 T cell receptor beta chains listed below, sequenced in a study of OX40 agonist ivuxolimab in advanced cancers. Data came from immunoSEQ multiplex PCR; TCRdb stores just in-frame clones and leaves some out. The sample has 65,000 to 100,000 clones, 80% to 90% seen once; the top ten hold 6% to 8%. Sequences were derived from CD4+ or CD8+ T cells sorted from blood, sampled in a trial of the OX40 agonist ivuxolimab. The receptors here all came from an adult with an advanced solid tumor such as melanoma, head and neck, liver or kidney cancer.

The rearrangement uses TRBV27 and TRBJ2-3, with D possibly being TRBD2 (7 bases). The CDR3 runs 15 residues. CDR1 is MNHEY and CDR2 is SMNVEV in the germline V gene (reference sequence). Trimming took off 7 bases at V and 2 bases at J, with 16 bases between the two ends. CDR3 residues: CASKGGGSYTDTQYF. The CDR3 DNA sequence: TGTGCCAGCAAGGGGGGCGGGAGCTACACAGATACGCAGTATTTT.

The chain links TRBV28 to TRBJ1-3, with TRBD1 matching over 8 bases. Germline lookup yields CDR1 MDHEN and CDR2 SYDVKM. With 6 bases clipped from V and 3 bases from J, the junction kept 7 bases outside the gene matches. The CDR3 consists of 15 residues. CDR3 residues: CASSHPGTGGNTIYF. CDR3 nucleotide sequence: TGTGCCAGCAGCCATCCCGGGACAGGTGGAAACACCATATATTTT.

The chain joins TRBV4-2 to TRBJ2-1, with 9 bases fitting TRBD1. Trimming cost V 8 bases and J 5 bases; bases outside gene matches: 10. From germline, CDR1 is LGHNA and CDR2 YNFKEQ. The CDR3 runs to 15 residues. The DNA of the CDR3 is TGTGCCAGCGGTCACTCGGGACAGGGAAACAATGAGCAGTTCTTC. Its translation: CASGHSGQGNNEQFF.

J is TRBJ2-7 and V is TRBV7-3; D is uncertain. CDR1 is SGHTA, CDR2 FQGTGA, per germline. This CDR3 is built from 14 residues. Trimming took off 5 bases at V and 0 bases at J, with 11 bases between the two ends. Here the CDR3 reads CASSRPGPSYEQYF. CDR3 sequence (DNA): TGTGCCAGCAGCCGTCCCGGACCCTCCTACGAGCAGTACTTC. The whole variable domain, filled in from reference TRBV7-3 and TRBJ2-7, reads GAGVSQTPSNKVTEKGKYVELRCDPISGHTALYWYRQSLGQGPEFLIYFQGTGAADDSGLPNDRFFAVRPEGSVSTLKIQRTERGDSAVYLCASSRPGPSYEQYFGPGTRLTVT.

V is TRBV7-9 and J is TRBJ1-3; 10 nucleotides line up with TRBD1. With 6 bases clipped from V and 2 bases from J, the junction kept 10 bases outside the gene matches. There are 17 residues in the CDR3. Germline CDR1 and CDR2: SEHNR and FQNEAQ (reference sequence). CDR3 coding DNA: TGTGCCAGCAGGGATGAGGGACAGGGGCTGACTGGAAACACCATATATTTT. It encodes CASRDEGQGLTGNTIYF.

The chain recombines TRBV7-3 with TRBJ2-2; possibly TRBD2 for D (5 bases). Per the germline V gene, CDR1 is SGHTA and CDR2 is FQGTGA. The CDR3 contains 16 residues. The V and J ends lost 5 bases and 0 bases respectively, with 13 bases between them. CDR3 DNA: TGTGCCAGCAGCCACGGACTGCCCGCGAACACCGGGGAGCTGTTTTTT. Protein sequence: CASSHGLPANTGELFF.

The V call is TRBV5-6, the J call TRBJ1-1; D is unresolved. The V gene's germline CDR1 is SGHDT and CDR2 YYEEEE. V was pared by 0 bases and J by 1 base, with 10 bases between. The CDR3 extends over 15 amino acids. DNA of the CDR3: TGTGCCAGCAGCTTGGCTGGTTTATCGAACACTGAAGCTTTCTTT. This sequence encodes CASSLAGLSNTEAFF.

The chain uses TRBV5-8 and TRBJ2-7, with a possible D match to TRBD2 (6 bases). The length of the CDR3 is 15 residues. Trimming took 1 base from V and 1 from J, leaving 12 bases between them. Germline CDR1 is SGHTS and CDR2 is YDEGEE. The chain's CDR3 is CASSLHSGGSYEQYF. The CDR3 DNA is TGTGCCAGCAGCTTGCACTCAGGAGGGTCCTACGAGCAGTACTTC.

The chain uses TRBV28 and TRBJ2-2, with 8 bases aligning to TRBD1. This CDR3 spans 16 amino acids. V shed 4 bases, J shed 1 base, and the junction held 5 bases outside the gene matches. Germline CDR1 reads MDHEN; CDR2 reads SYDVKM. CDR3 in amino acids: CASSSYRGWNTGELFF. CDR3 nucleotides: TGTGCCAGCAGTTCCTACAGGGGGTGGAACACCGGGGAGCTGTTTTTT.

This chain uses TRBV15 with TRBJ2-7; TRBD2 agrees at 7 bases. The junction had 4 bases not matched to a gene; V was cut back by 2 bases and J by 6 bases. The CDR3 sequence is 13 residues long. The V gene's germline CDR1 is LNHNV and CDR2 YYDKDF (reference sequence). CDR3 bases: TGTGCCACCAGCAGAACTGGGGAGGGCGAGCAGTACGTC. Translated: CATSRTGEGEQYV.

This clone was seen just once. At one end the junction does not follow the germline gene, possibly because of a read error. Here the CDR3 reads CASSQRGQVF. In DNA form, the CDR3 reads TGCGCCAGCAGCCAAAGGGGACAGGTCTTC. The chain joins TRBV4-1 to TRBJ1-2; 8 positions agree with TRBD1. The length of the CDR3 is 10 residues. Per the germline V gene, CDR1 is MGHRA and CDR2 is YSYEKL.

CDR3 loop: CAISGHSTTEAFF. DNA for the CDR3: TGTGCCATCAGTGGACACTCCACCACTGAAGCTTTCTTT. V is TRBV10-3 and J is TRBJ1-1, with D unresolved. CDR1 is ENHRY, CDR2 SYGVKD, per germline. The CDR3 extends over 13 amino acids. V was shortened by 4 bases and J by 4 bases, with 10 bases between the two germline ends.

This sequence joins TRBV7-9 and TRBJ1-6; 8 nucleotides align to TRBD1. The V gene end was trimmed by 5 bases and the J gene end by 8 bases; junction bases not matched to a gene: 8. This CDR3 is built from 15 residues. CDR1 is SEHNR and CDR2 is FQNEAQ in the germline V gene (reference sequence). The CDR3 protein is CASSLYGQGDSPLHF. The CDR3 nucleotides read TGTGCCAGCAGCCTATACGGACAGGGTGATTCACCCCTCCACTTT.

This clone was seen a single time. The rearrangement links TRBV11-2 to TRBJ2-1; 13 positions agree with TRBD2. Germline CDR1 is SGHAT and CDR2 is FQNNGV. Trimming cost V 4 bases and J 1 base; bases outside gene matches: 10. This CDR3 contains 19 residues. The CDR3 sequence: CASSSYGLAGVLSYNEQFF. The CDR3 nucleotides read TGTGCCAGCAGCTCCTACGGACTAGCGGGAGTTCTATCCTACAATGAGCAGTTCTTC.

The J gene is TRBJ2-7, the V gene TRBV28, with D unclear. V gave up 3 bases and J gave up 3 bases, with 9 bases separating them. This CDR3 comprises 13 residues. The germline gives CDR1 MDHEN, CDR2 SYDVKM. CDR3 loop: CASSLAGYYEQYV. CDR3 sequence (DNA): TGTGCCAGCAGTTTGGCAGGTTACTACGAGCAGTACGTC.

This clone was seen a single time. J is TRBJ2-7 and V is TRBV28, with 10 bases matching TRBD2. The germline V gene encodes CDR1 MDHEN and CDR2 SYDVKM. The CDR3 runs 14 residues. Trimming removed 5 bases from V and 2 bases from J; junction bases left unmatched: 3. CDR3 nucleotide sequence: TGTGCCAGCAGTATGAGCGGGGGGGCCTACGAGCAGTACTTC. Protein product: CASSMSGGAYEQYF.

The chain recombines TRBV2 with TRBJ1-4; TRBD1 is a possible D gene (6 bases). Looked up from germline, CDR1 is SNHLY and CDR2 is FYNNEI. Deletions cut 3 bases from V and 7 bases from J, with 18 bases between. The CDR3 sequence is 16 residues long. The CDR3 bases are TGTGCCAGCAGTGACATTCCGACAGGCTTGAGTGAAAAACTGTTTTTT. Translated: CASSDIPTGLSEKLFF.

CDR3: CASSFSQTMNTEAFF. CDR3 nucleotide sequence: TGTGCCAGCAGCTTTTCTCAGACAATGAACACTGAAGCTTTCTTT. The genes are TRBV11-1 and TRBJ1-1; D ambiguous. CDR3 length: 15 residues. Trimming stripped 3 bases from V and 0 bases from J, with 11 bases between. CDR1 and CDR2 from the germline V gene are SGHAT and FQDESV (reference sequence).

V and J are TRBV5-3 and TRBJ2-1; no firm D call. TRBV5-3 is placed among ORFs of uncertain function. V was pared by 2 bases and J by 1 base, with 10 bases between. The CDR3 spans 15 residues. CDR3 amino acids: CARSFLGHSYNEQFF. The CDR3 DNA reads as TGTGCCAGAAGCTTTCTAGGGCATTCCTACAATGAGCAGTTCTTC.

This clone occurred a few times. A read error may account for a junction end that differs from germline. In the same sample, other DNA sequences code for this CDR3. The V call is TRBV7-8, the J call TRBJ2-1; TRBD2 aligns across 9 bases. The germline CDR1 and CDR2 sequences are SGHVS and FQNEAQ. This CDR3 has 14 amino acids. The CDR3 sequence is CASSLAGSYNEQFF. CDR3 DNA sequence: TGTGCCAGCAGCCTAGCGGGATCCTATAATGAGCAGTTCTTC.

V gene TRBV7-2 combines with J gene TRBJ1-2; 8 nucleotides line up with TRBD1. The CDR3 has 15 residues. Per germline, CDR1 SGHTA and CDR2 FQGNSA. The ends lost 5 bases at V and 5 bases at J; junction bases unmatched: 10. The CDR3 region is CASSNPGQVGYGYTF. Here the CDR3 DNA reads TGTGCCAGCAGCAATCCGGGACAGGTCGGATATGGCTACACCTTC.

V usage is TRBV5-1 and J usage is TRBJ1-1; D call uncertain. Per the germline V gene, CDR1 is SGHRS and CDR2 is YFSETQ. The germline V and J ends were trimmed by 0 bases and 0 bases, with 9 bases remaining between them. CDR3 size: 15 residues. CDR3 loop: CASSLDVTVNTEAFF. In DNA, the CDR3 is TGCGCCAGCAGCTTGGATGTGACGGTGAACACTGAAGCTTTCTTT. Filled out from reference TRBV5-1 and TRBJ1-1, the complete variable domain reads KAGVTQTPRYLIKTRGQQVTLSCSPISGHRSVSWYQQTPGQGLQFLFEYFSETQRNKGNFPGRFSGRQFSNSRSEMNVSTLELGDSALYLCASSLDVTVNTEAFFGQGTRLTVV.

V usage is TRBV5-5 and J usage is TRBJ2-5; D remains unclear. CDR1 is SGHKS, CDR2 YYEKEE, per germline (reference sequence). This CDR3 spans 14 amino acids. Trimming pared 3 bases from V and 1 base from J, leaving 10 bases between. Here the CDR3 reads CASSSAHFQETQYF. DNA of the CDR3: TGTGCCAGCAGCTCCGCGCATTTCCAAGAGACCCAGTACTTC.